This section outlines one T cell receptor beta chain sequence together with its context. The clone's antigen remains unknown. No much larger clone is present one base from it, and per-base qualities are unavailable. CDR1 and CDR2 were assigned from the germline V gene as LGHNA and YNFKEQ. Counted from cysteine to phenylalanine, this CDR3 has 14 amino acids. Just CDR3 DNA is preserved here, 42 bases in frame from base 1. The junction shows trimming of 0 bases on V and 4 bases on J, plus 8 bases between the germline ends. These data come from a study of CD8 T cells in ankylosing spondylitis (dated by TCRdb to about 2017). In the study overall: To find TCR variants linked to disease, the study profiled T cell receptor beta repertoires in ankylosing spondylitis patients and healthy donors. Peripheral blood was sampled, and synovial fluid was additionally collected from ankylosing spondylitis patients. The full study cohort comprised about 24 ankylosing spondylitis patients and 85 to 120 healthy donors.

What the research found in general, with its limitations: Blood from ankylosing spondylitis patients appeared to be characterized by a TCR beta motif composed of about 8 highly homologous amino acid variants. A CD8+ phenotype was shown by the disease-linked clones, which were found at relatively low frequencies in peripheral blood. According to the report, matched synovial fluid samples from ankylosing spondylitis patients were significantly enriched for the disease-linked clones. Some motif variants had previously been reported in the synovial fluid and blood of reactive arthritis patients, which suggests shared mechanisms of disease initiation.

Reads for this sample came from an Illumina HiSeq 2500. Quantitative 5'-RACE with molecular barcodes was used to prepare TCR beta libraries. The study's own analysis went as follows. A new computational method, built on a probabilistic model of VDJ rearrangement, was used to identify disease-linked TCR variants. Clones were called with MiXCR by TCRdb after fastp trimmed the public reads at Q25, and only in-frame beta chains were retained. Identical CDR3 proteins give one entry, which carries the most common genes and DNA. TCRdb, not the authors, supplied the V and J calls. The sample has fewer than 650,000 distinct CDR3 sequences on record, approximately 12% of them singletons. Together, the top ten hold under 7.5% of the sample.

Here the chain combines TRBV4-2 and TRBJ2-3, with no confidently assigned D gene. What was sequenced was blood, either unsorted or a sorted T cell fraction (not recorded which). The clonotype was recovered from a male donor with ankylosing spondylitis. The bases read TGTGCCAGCAGCCAAGATGTGTTTTCAGATACGCAGTATTTT. It translates as CASSQDVFSDTQYF.